Each of the 14 T cell receptor beta chains below was sequenced from the same sample in a study of cytomegalovirus exposure and HLA in healthy donors. Repertoires were generated with immunoSEQ multiplex PCR, while TCRdb's copy carries only in-frame clones and drops some. The table lists 100,000 to 150,000 clones, approximately 95% of them singletons. Material: PBMCs. These receptors all stem from a man aged 18 to 35 in good health and CMV-seronegative.

The chain combines TRBV5-1 with TRBJ1-4; D perhaps matches TRBD1 (5 bases). Germline lookup yields CDR1 SGHRS and CDR2 YFSETQ. This CDR3 is built from 14 residues. V was pared by 4 bases and J by 1 base, with 8 bases between. The CDR3 region has the DNA TGCGCCAGCAGCGCGGGGGGAACTAATGAAAAACTGTTTTTT. Its translation: CASSAGGTNEKLFF.

The chain couples TRBV5-1 to TRBJ2-2, with 9 bases aligning to TRBD2. Germline CDR1 and CDR2: SGHRS and YFSETQ. Losses at the gene ends were 5 bases for V and 2 bases for J; bases not matched to a gene: 4. The CDR3 is 15 residues long. CDR3 region: CASRRTSDNTGELFF. The CDR3 DNA reads TGCGCCAGCAGGCGGACTAGCGACAACACCGGGGAGCTGTTTTTT.

The rearrangement joins TRBV19 to TRBJ2-3; TRBD1 matches at 9 bases. CDR1 and CDR2 (germline): LNHDA, SQIVND (reference sequence). After removal of 5 bases from V and 1 base from J, the junction contained 4 bases not matched to a gene. CDR3 length equals 15 residues. The CDR3 reads CASSSRTGGTDTQYF. CDR3 nucleotide sequence: TGTGCCAGTAGTTCCCGGACAGGGGGCACAGATACGCAGTATTTT.

The CDR3 DNA reads TGTGCCAGCAGCTTACTCGCGGGACCGTACGAGCAGTACTTC. This gives the protein CASSLLAGPYEQYF. V and J are TRBV7-9 and TRBJ2-7; possible D gene TRBD2, 6 bases. The CDR3 has 14 amino acids. The germline V gene encodes CDR1 SEHNR and CDR2 FQNEAQ (reference sequence). V was trimmed by 2 bases and J by 4 bases, leaving 12 bases between them.

The chain uses TRBV6-6 and TRBJ1-3; 7 bases match TRBD1. This CDR3 comprises 14 residues. Germline V gene data show CDR1 as MNHNY and CDR2 as SVGAGI (reference sequence). V lost 6 bases, J lost 9 bases, and 11 bases stayed unmatched. CDR3 sequence: CASSTQGLGVTIYF. The DNA for the CDR3 is TGTGCCAGCAGCACACAGGGGCTAGGCGTCACCATATATTTT.

The chain recombines TRBV7-9 with TRBJ2-3, with D possibly matching TRBD2 (6 bases). Germline V gene data show CDR1 as SEHNR and CDR2 as FQNEAQ (reference sequence). The CDR3 sequence is 18 residues long. Trimming left V 0 bases short and J 0 bases short, with 16 bases between. CDR3 sequence reads: CASSLAPSGGTSTDTQYF. CDR3 coding DNA: TGTGCCAGCAGCTTAGCACCCTCTGGCGGGACTAGCACAGATACGCAGTATTTT.

This clone has a single count. One end of the junction is discordant with germline, which a read error may explain. V usage is TRBV28 and J usage is TRBJ1-4, with TRBD1 matching over 8 bases. Looked up from germline, CDR1 is MDHEN and CDR2 is SYDVKM. The CDR3 has 11 residues. The CDR3, as DNA: TGTGCCAGCAGTTCGGCATCGGACAGGGCGTTT. It encodes CASSSASDRAF.

The chain links TRBV5-1 to TRBJ2-1, with 7 bases fitting TRBD2. Germline CDR1 reads SGHRS; CDR2 reads YFSETQ. The V segment lost 4 bases and the J segment 0 bases; nucleotides outside the gene matches: 7. The CDR3 contains 16 residues. CDR3 region: CASSRGGSSSYNEQFF. The CDR3 nucleotides are TGCGCCAGCAGCAGGGGAGGGTCGAGCTCCTACAATGAGCAGTTCTTC.

The CDR3: CASSFPAGGQPQHF. CDR3 sequence (DNA): TGTGCCAGCAGTTTCCCGGCAGGGGGGCAGCCCCAGCATTTT. The chain combines TRBV28 with TRBJ1-5; 7 bases align to TRBD1. This CDR3 is built from 14 residues. CDR1 and CDR2 (germline): MDHEN, SYDVKM. The V segment lost 3 bases and the J segment 7 bases; nucleotides outside the gene matches: 6.

The rearrangement joins TRBV7-3 to TRBJ2-2; 7 bases agree with TRBD1. The V gene end was trimmed by 5 bases and the J gene end by 3 bases; junction bases not matched to a gene: 9. This CDR3 has 16 amino acids. The germline CDR1 and CDR2 sequences are SGHTA and FQGTGA. CDR3 sequence reads: CASSLQGGRDTGELFF. The CDR3 nucleotides are TGTGCCAGCAGCCTCCAAGGGGGCAGGGACACCGGGGAGCTGTTTTTT.

This sequence joins TRBV4-1 and TRBJ2-1, with D possibly TRBD1 on 6 matching bases. The germline V and J ends were trimmed by 3 bases and 1 base, with 13 bases remaining between them. CDR1 is MGHRA, CDR2 YSYEKL, per germline. The CDR3 has 16 amino acids. The chain's CDR3 is CASSHKGDQSYNEQFF. Here the CDR3 DNA reads TGCGCCAGCAGCCATAAGGGGGACCAGTCCTACAATGAGCAGTTCTTC.

V usage is TRBV7-2 and J usage is TRBJ1-2; TRBD1 aligns across 8 bases. CDR3 length equals 15 residues. Germline V gives CDR1 SGHTA, CDR2 FQGNSA. V shed 1 base and J 6 bases; nucleotides not matched to a gene: 7. The CDR3 here is CASSLDIRTGNGYTF. CDR3 DNA sequence: TGTGCCAGCAGCTTAGACATCAGGACAGGGAATGGCTACACCTTC. The variable domain in full, completed from reference TRBV7-2 and TRBJ1-2, reads GAGVSQSPSNKVTEKGKDVELRCDPISGHTALYWYRQSLGQGLEFLIYFQGNSAPDKSGLPSDRFSAERTGGSVSTLTIQRTQQEDSAVYLCASSLDIRTGNGYTFGSGTRLTVV.

Only one count was recorded for this clone. The chain carries TRBV9 and TRBJ1-4; no clear D gene. This CDR3 region has 15 residues. Trimming stripped 0 bases from V and 3 bases from J, with 9 bases between. Germline V CDR1 and CDR2: SGDLS, YYNGEE. CDR3 loop: CASSVAGLSNEKLFF. The CDR3 DNA reads as TGTGCCAGCAGCGTAGCTGGCCTTTCTAATGAAAAACTGTTTTTT.

The chain is built from TRBV30 and TRBJ2-7; no definite D call. Looked up from germline, CDR1 is GTSNPN and CDR2 is SVGIG (reference sequence). Between the trimmed V and J ends, which lost 0 bases and 5 bases, there was a span of 11 bases. This CDR3 has 13 residues. CDR3 amino acids: CAWSVSATHEQYF. DNA for the CDR3: TGTGCCTGGAGTGTGTCAGCGACCCACGAGCAGTACTTC.